This T cell receptor (beta chain) came from a study of T cell responses to AZD1222 COVID-19 vaccine. Data came from immunoSEQ multiplex PCR; TCRdb stores just in-frame clones and leaves some out. The table shows some 120,000 clones, with 90% occurring only once. Trimming removed 3 bases at V and 5 bases at J, with 6 bases between. This CDR3 has 12 amino acids. Germline V CDR1 and CDR2: MNHEY, SMNVEV (reference sequence). The chain has TRBV27 and TRBJ2-3, with D unclear. The receptor was derived from an adult in good health. Sequenced material: peripheral blood, taken on day 0 of AZD1222 vaccination. The CDR3 sequence: CASSFLGDTQYF. DNA for the CDR3: TGTGCCAGCAGTTTCCTGGGAGATACGCAGTATTTT.